The 25 T cell receptor beta chains reported below all come from one sample, sequenced in a study of cytomegalovirus exposure and HLA in healthy donors. A multiplex PCR was run with 60 Vbeta primers and 13 Jbeta primers. Here immunoSEQ multiplex PCR was the method, and the copy in TCRdb shows in-frame clones only, minus some. Of approximately 100,000 clones listed, 73% were seen once; the top ten hold around 8%. Sequencing input: PBMCs. The source of these receptors is a man in his forties in good health and CMV-seronegative.

For the CDR3, the DNA is TGTGCCAGCAGTCTGACTAGGGGTACGGGCTCCTACAATGAGCAGTTCTTC. Translating gives CASSLTRGTGSYNEQFF. The V and J genes are TRBV5-8 and TRBJ2-1, with TRBD2 as a possible D gene (6 bases). Germline lookup yields CDR1 SGHTS and CDR2 YDEGEE. V was pared by 5 bases and J by 0 bases, with 18 bases between. The CDR3 consists of 17 residues.

This clone is a singleton in its sample. J is TRBJ1-6 and V is TRBV5-1; 9 nucleotides line up with TRBD1. Unmatched junction bases numbered 6, after V lost 0 bases and J lost 2 bases. CDR1 and CDR2 from the germline V gene are SGHRS and YFSETQ. CDR3 size: 18 residues. CDR3 amino acids: CASSLAGTGKTYNSPLHF. Written as DNA, the CDR3 is TGCGCCAGCAGCTTGGCGGGGACAGGGAAGACCTATAATTCACCCCTCCACTTT.

This clone has just one count. The chain has TRBV4-2 and TRBJ2-1; 7 positions match TRBD1. Unmatched junction bases numbered 3, after V lost 9 bases and J lost 7 bases. This CDR3 spans 11 amino acids. Germline V gene sequence: CDR1 LGHNA, CDR2 YNFKEQ. The CDR3 DNA sequence: TGTGCCAGTCGCAGGGGGAATGAGCAGTTCTTC. This gives the protein CASRRGNEQFF.

This chain links TRBV7-8 with TRBJ1-4; D unresolved. Trimming shortened V by 3 bases and J by 0 bases, and 8 bases separated the two germline ends. The CDR3 sequence is 15 residues long. CDR1 is SGHVS and CDR2 is FQNEAQ in the germline V gene. This CDR3 is CASSLRVATNEKLFF. For the CDR3, the DNA is TGTGCCAGCAGCTTGAGGGTAGCAACTAATGAAAAACTGTTTTTT.

V is TRBV30 and J is TRBJ2-2, with a weak D call TRBD2 (5 bases). The CDR3 runs to 12 residues. The V gene's germline CDR1 is GTSNPN and CDR2 SVGIG (reference sequence). Trimming took 7 bases from V and 4 from J, leaving 10 bases between them. CDR3 in DNA: TGTGCCTCGGGATTTCCCACCGGGGAGCTGTTTTTT. The encoded protein is CASGFPTGELFF.

V gene TRBV27 combines with J gene TRBJ2-3; D is uncertain. The germline gives CDR1 MNHEY, CDR2 SMNVEV (reference sequence). The CDR3 loop spans 13 amino acids. V shed 8 bases and J shed 4 bases, with 13 bases lying between them. The CDR3 region is CASVPPSADTQYF. The CDR3 nucleotides are TGTGCCAGCGTTCCCCCATCGGCAGATACGCAGTATTTT.

CDR3 nucleotides: TGTGCCAGCAGCCCGGGACAGGGCACTGAAGCTTTCTTT. It translates to CASSPGQGTEAFF. This chain uses TRBV7-9 with TRBJ1-1; TRBD1 agrees at 9 bases. The CDR3 is made up of 13 amino acids. V lost 5 bases to trimming and J lost 4 bases; unmatched junction nucleotides: 2. The germline V gene has CDR1 SEHNR and CDR2 FQNEAQ (reference sequence).

The chain carries TRBV6-6 and TRBJ2-5; 7 nucleotides agree with TRBD2. The CDR3 is 13 residues long. The ends lost 4 bases at V and 5 bases at J; junction bases unmatched: 4. In germline, CDR1 is MNHNY, CDR2 SVGAGI (reference sequence). The DNA for the CDR3 is TGTGCCAGCAGTTCGCAGGGAGGGGAGACCCAGTACTTC. Translated: CASSSQGGETQYF.

V gene TRBV6-1 combines with J gene TRBJ1-2, with 7 bases aligning to TRBD1. The CDR3 has 13 residues. J was trimmed by 4 bases and V by 6 bases; bases with no gene match: 5. Germline loops: CDR1 MNHNS, CDR2 SASEGT. The CDR3 spells CASSPEGAYGYTF. The CDR3 DNA reads TGTGCCAGCAGCCCGGAGGGGGCCTATGGCTACACCTTC.

This chain joins TRBV4-3 and TRBJ2-2; 7 bases line up with TRBD2. The germline V gene encodes CDR1 LGHNA and CDR2 YSLEER. The CDR3 is made up of 15 amino acids. Trimming at V came to 6 bases and at J to 5 bases, leaving 9 bases not matched to a gene. CDR3 in DNA: TGCGCCAGCAGTAGGTTTGGCGGGGGAACCGGGGAGCTGTTTTTT. Its translation is CASSRFGGGTGELFF.

This rearrangement joins TRBV29-1 to TRBJ2-5; possible D gene TRBD2, 5 bases. The CDR3 runs to 16 residues. Trimming removed 4 bases at V and 2 bases at J, with 20 bases between. The germline CDR1 and CDR2 sequences are SQVTM and ANQGSEA. The CDR3 region has the DNA TGCAGCGTTGCCGGCATCGAGGGAGCAGGACAAGAGACCCAGTACTTC. Protein product: CSVAGIEGAGQETQYF.

The chain recombines TRBV4-1 with TRBJ2-1; 11 bases fit TRBD2. Unmatched junction bases numbered 6, after V lost 2 bases and J lost 9 bases. The CDR3 extends over 15 amino acids. Germline V gives CDR1 MGHRA, CDR2 YSYEKL. In DNA, the CDR3 is TGCGCCAGCAGCCAAAATAGCGGGGGGGCTGGTGAGCAGTTCTTC. Translating it yields CASSQNSGGAGEQFF.

The rearrangement links TRBV18 to TRBJ2-7; 9 nucleotides align to TRBD1. Germline CDR1 is KGHSH and CDR2 is LQKENI. V was pared by 3 bases and J by 2 bases, with 2 bases of the junction left unmatched. CDR3 size: 14 residues. The CDR3: CASSPGTGTYEQYF. CDR3 DNA sequence: TGTGCCAGCTCACCCGGGACAGGGACCTACGAGCAGTACTTC.

This sequence joins TRBV5-1 and TRBJ2-7, with D perhaps matching TRBD2 (6 bases). Germline lookup yields CDR1 SGHRS and CDR2 YFSETQ. Deletions cut 9 bases from V and 4 bases from J, with 26 bases between. This CDR3 is built from 16 residues. This CDR3 is CATRESSDYASYEQYF. In DNA, the CDR3 is TGCGCCACCCGAGAGAGCTCGGACTATGCTAGTTACGAGCAGTACTTC.

The CDR3 nucleotides are TGCGCCAGCAGCCAGGGACTGAGCCGGAGTCATGAGCAGTTCTTC. Translation: CASSQGLSRSHEQFF. This chain joins TRBV4-1 and TRBJ2-1, with a possible D match to TRBD2 (6 bases). Trimming pared 3 bases from V and 8 bases from J, leaving 17 bases between. The V gene's germline CDR1 is MGHRA and CDR2 YSYEKL. This CDR3 has 15 amino acids.

This chain connects TRBV30 to TRBJ2-7; weak D call: TRBD2 (6 bases). V shed 2 bases and J shed 5 bases, with 16 bases lying between them. The CDR3 loop spans 14 amino acids. In germline, CDR1 is GTSNPN, CDR2 SVGIG (reference sequence). CDR3 sequence: CAWSTGSGTHEQYF. As DNA, the CDR3 is TGTGCCTGGAGTACAGGTAGCGGTACCCACGAGCAGTACTTC.

CDR3 sequence reads: CASTGVNTGELFF. In DNA, the CDR3 is TGTGCCAGCACAGGGGTGAACACCGGGGAGCTGTTTTTT. V gene TRBV5-4 combines with J gene TRBJ2-2; a possible D gene is TRBD1 (6 bases). Germline V lookup: CDR1 SGHNT, CDR2 YYREEE (reference sequence). V was cut by 6 bases and J by 1 base, with 7 bases left in between. The CDR3 consists of 13 residues.

The chain has TRBV7-9 and TRBJ2-1, with TRBD1 matching 9 bases. From germline, CDR1 is SEHNR and CDR2 FQNEAQ (reference sequence). The CDR3 runs to 15 residues. V lost 5 bases to trimming and J lost 7 bases; unmatched junction nucleotides: 9. The CDR3 reads CASSPRTGEGNEQFF. In nucleotides, the CDR3 is TGTGCCAGCAGCCCGAGGACAGGGGAGGGTAATGAGCAGTTCTTC.

The CDR3 loop reads CASSQEGSTDTQYF. In nucleotides, the CDR3 is TGCGCCAGCAGCCAAGAGGGCAGCACAGATACGCAGTATTTT. The chain uses TRBV4-1 and TRBJ2-3; D is ambiguous. V lost 0 bases and J lost 0, with 4 bases in between. Per the germline V gene, CDR1 is MGHRA and CDR2 is YSYEKL. The CDR3 consists of 14 residues.

The chain employs TRBV4-1 and TRBJ1-1, with 7 bases fitting TRBD1. Trimming at V came to 4 bases and at J to 4 bases, leaving 12 bases not matched to a gene. The CDR3 is 16 amino acids. Germline assignment: CDR1 MGHRA and CDR2 YSYEKL. The CDR3 DNA reads TGCGCCAGCAGCCCAATAATAGTCACAGGGGTCACTGAAGCTTTCTTT. It yields the protein CASSPIIVTGVTEAFF.

The sample holds one count of this clone. The chain has TRBV9 and TRBJ2-6; TRBD1 might be the D (6 bases). Germline V gene lookup returns CDR1 SGDLS and CDR2 YYNGEE. The CDR3 has 15 amino acids. The V end was cut by 8 bases, the J end by 4 bases, with 16 bases between. The CDR3 DNA sequence: TGTGCCAGTGCCCAACAGGGCAGCGGGGCCAACGTCCTGACTTTC. Protein sequence: CASAQQGSGANVLTF.

This chain links TRBV7-2 with TRBJ2-3; unclear D gene. This CDR3 region has 11 residues. CDR1 is SGHTA, CDR2 FQGNSA, per germline. The ends were cut back, 5 bases at V and 6 bases at J, with 6 bases in the middle. The chain's CDR3 is CASSPQDTQYF. In DNA form, the CDR3 reads TGTGCCAGCAGCCCGCAGGATACGCAGTATTTT.

The gene calls are TRBV13 and TRBJ2-7, with a possible D match to TRBD2 (6 bases). There are 14 residues in the CDR3. Trimming stripped 1 base from V and 6 bases from J, with 13 bases between. CDR1 is PRHDT, CDR2 FYEKMQ, per germline (reference sequence). The CDR3 reads CASSLEGLRTEQYF. As DNA, the CDR3 is TGTGCCAGCAGCTTAGAGGGACTGAGGACCGAGCAGTACTTC.

V usage is TRBV7-8 and J usage is TRBJ1-2, with 8 bases fitting TRBD1. Per the germline V gene, CDR1 is SGHVS and CDR2 is FQNEAQ. V was pared by 2 bases and J by 7 bases, with 6 bases of the junction left unmatched. CDR3 length: 14 residues. This CDR3 reads CASSLSSGGCGYTF. The CDR3 DNA sequence: TGTGCCAGCAGCTTATCGTCAGGGGGCTGTGGCTACACCTTC. Full variable domain (rest looked up from reference TRBV7-8 and TRBJ1-2): GAGVSQSPRYKVAKRGQDVALRCDPISGHVSLFWYQQALGQGPEFLTYFQNEAQLDKSGLPSDRFFAERPEGSVSTLKIQRTQQEDSAVYLCASSLSSGGCGYTFGSGTRLTVV.

V and J are TRBV15 and TRBJ2-5; 9 nucleotides line up with TRBD2. Gene TRBJ2-7 matches the end of the DNA better, so the J call may be wrong. Germline CDR1 reads LNHNV; CDR2 reads YYDKDF (reference sequence). The CDR3 runs to 16 residues. Here the CDR3 reads CATSRVGAGGTYEQYF. CDR3 sequence (DNA): TGTGCCACCAGCAGAGTAGGCGCGGGGGGGACCTACGAGCAGTACTTC.